Listed below are T cell receptor beta chains from one sample, sequenced in a study of blood T cell repertoires in COVID-19. Sequencing used immunoSEQ multiplex PCR; TCRdb keeps in-frame clones, though not all of them. The repertoire consists of some 60,000 clones, with around nine tenths occurring once and the leading ten covering roughly 1.2%. Sequenced: peripheral blood. The receptors stem from a man between 60 and 70 years old with acute or convalescent COVID-19. Both conserved end residues are part of each CDR3. D genes are given only for firm matches. The size of a clone is reported for some rows only, either as once, few or many, or as a class for expanded clones.

CDR3 DNA,CDR3 protein,D gene,J gene,V gene,clone size
TGCGCCAGCAGCTCGACAGGGGGCGGAATTACTGAAGCTTTCTTT,CASSSTGGGITEAFF,TRBD1,TRBJ1-1,TRBV5-1,-
TGTGCCAGCAGCTTATTACTAGCGGGGGGGCGATCCTACAATGAGCAGTTCTTC,CASSLLLAGGRSYNEQFF,TRBD2,TRBJ2-1,TRBV7-2,-
TGTGCCAGCAGGGACCAAAACCGGGACAGGGGCGGAGGAGCTTTCTTT,CASRDQNRDRGGGAFF,TRBD1,TRBJ1-1,TRBV6-6,-
TGTGCCAGTAGTAATCTTCTTGGGGGGATGAACACTGAAGCTTTCTTT,CASSNLLGGMNTEAFF,-,TRBJ1-1,TRBV19,-
TGCAGCGCGCAACAGGGTGAAAATCAGCCCCAGCATTTT,CSAQQGENQPQHF,-,TRBJ1-5,TRBV29-1,-
TGTGCCAGTACGACAGGGGCTGGAAACACCATATATTTT,CASTTGAGNTIYF,TRBD1,TRBJ1-3,TRBV3-1/TRBV3-2,-
TGTGCCAGTAGTCGGACTCCGAACACCGGGGAGCTGTTTTTT,CASSRTPNTGELFF,-,TRBJ2-2,TRBV19,-
TGTGCTAGTGGTCCGGGGACTTTCGTCTCTGGGGCCAACGTCCTGACTTTC,CASGPGTFVSGANVLTF,-,TRBJ2-6,TRBV12-5,-
TGTGCCAGCAGCACGGACCCGGGAAACTATGGCTACACCTTC,CASSTDPGNYGYTF,-,TRBJ1-2,TRBV5-5,-
TGTGCCAGCAGTCTTCCCGGGGGGGAGTACAATGAGCAGTTCTTC,CASSLPGGEYNEQFF,TRBD2,TRBJ2-1,TRBV25-1,-
TGTGCCAGCAGCTTGGCGGCAGGGGGCGTCCACTCCTACAATGAGCAGTTCTTC,CASSLAAGGVHSYNEQFF,TRBD1,TRBJ2-1,TRBV5-4,once
TGTGCCAGCAGTAGGGACAGGGGAGCTGCAGTTGGCTACACCTTC,CASSRDRGAAVGYTF,TRBD1,TRBJ1-2,TRBV2,-
TGTGCCAGCAGCTTATGGGGCTTCTCTGGAAACACCATATATTTT,CASSLWGFSGNTIYF,-,TRBJ1-3,TRBV5-6,-
TGTGCCAGCAGCTTGGTCGGGAGTGAAGCTTTCTTT,CASSLVGSEAFF,-,TRBJ1-1,TRBV5-4,-
TGTGCCAGCAGCCCCCAAGCGTACGAGCAGTACTTC,CASSPQAYEQYF,-,TRBJ2-7,TRBV7-8,-
TGCGCCAGCAGCTTGGAGGCCGGGACAGGGGCCAGAGGCTACACCTTC,CASSLEAGTGARGYTF,TRBD1,TRBJ1-2,TRBV5-1,few
TGTGCCAGCAGCCAAACGGGTACGCAGTATTTT,CASSQTGTQYF,-,TRBJ2-3,TRBV14,once